The 19 T cell receptor beta chains presented below share a single source sample, sequenced in a study of blood T cell repertoires in COVID-19. Using immunoSEQ multiplex PCR, the repertoire was profiled, and TCRdb retains in-frame clones only, with some absent. Of about 71,000 clones detected, around 89% appear once; the ten largest clones hold 2.7%. Sequencing used peripheral blood. These receptors were taken from a man aged 50-60 years with acute or convalescent COVID-19.

This chain connects TRBV9 to TRBJ2-5; D might be TRBD2 (6 bases). CDR3 length: 15 amino acids. V lost 1 base and J lost 5, with 15 bases in between. The germline V gene encodes CDR1 SGDLS and CDR2 YYNGEE. CDR3 DNA: TGTGCCAGCAGCGTACAGCCCGGGAGCGGGGAGACCCAGTACTTC. Translating gives CASSVQPGSGETQYF.

The CDR3, as DNA: TGTGCCAGCAGCCCCCAGGGACAGGGACCTGGCTACACCTTC. Its translation: CASSPQGQGPGYTF. This chain links TRBV5-5 with TRBJ1-2, with 9 bases matching TRBD1. Germline loops: CDR1 SGHKS, CDR2 YYEKEE (reference sequence). The CDR3 is 14 amino acids. V gave up 4 bases and J gave up 7 bases; unmatched junction bases: 8.

The rearrangement joins TRBV30 to TRBJ1-5; D is undetermined. Germline CDR1 reads GTSNPN; CDR2 reads SVGIG (reference sequence). V dropped 4 bases and J dropped 3 bases, with 10 bases sitting between them. The CDR3 length is 13 residues. DNA of the CDR3: TGTGCCTGGAATCGGGGTTCCAATCAGCCCCAGCATTTT. This gives the protein CAWNRGSNQPQHF. The full variable domain, rest sourced from reference TRBV30 and TRBJ1-5, is SQTIHQWPATLVQPVGSPLSLECTVEGTSNPNLYWYRQAAGRGLQLLFYSVGIGQISSEVPQNLSASRPQDRQFILSSKKLLLSDSGFYLCAWNRGSNQPQHFGDGTRLSIL.

The chain is built from TRBV14 and TRBJ2-1, with no clear D. V was clipped by 0 bases and J by 2 bases, with 8 bases between them. CDR1 and CDR2 from the germline V gene are SGHDN and FVKESK. This CDR3 has 15 residues. CDR3 DNA sequence: TGTGCCAGCAGCCAAGATCGAGGAACCTACAATGAGCAGTTCTTC. It is translated as CASSQDRGTYNEQFF.

The table lists this clone with a count of one. V and J are TRBV9 and TRBJ1-1; weak D call: TRBD1 (5 bases). V was clipped by 2 bases and J by 4 bases, with 9 bases between them. This CDR3 has 13 residues. Germline V gives CDR1 SGDLS, CDR2 YYNGEE. The CDR3 loop is CASSVSGLTEAFF. The CDR3 nucleotides read TGTGCCAGCAGCGTCTCAGGGCTCACTGAAGCTTTCTTT. Variable domain in full (rest from reference TRBV9 and TRBJ1-1): DSGVTQTPKHLITATGQRVTLRCSPRSGDLSVYWYQQSLDQGLQFLIQYYNGEERAKGNILERFSAQQFPDLHSELNLSSLELGDSALYFCASSVSGLTEAFFGQGTRLTVV.

This clone was seen a single time. CDR3 bases: TGTGCCACCAGCGGGAGCTCCTATAATTCACCCCTCCACTTT. Its protein is CATSGSSYNSPLHF. This chain connects TRBV15 to TRBJ1-6; D gene uncertain. Germline CDR1 reads LNHNV; CDR2 reads YYDKDF (reference sequence). V lost 5 bases, J lost 0 bases, and 5 bases lay in between. The CDR3 has 14 amino acids.

The chain carries TRBV18 and TRBJ2-1; possibly TRBD2 for D (5 bases). Germline CDR1 is KGHSH and CDR2 is LQKENI. The V end was cut by 3 bases, the J end by 0 bases, with 12 bases between. The length of the CDR3 is 16 residues. The CDR3 sequence: CASSPFATISYNEQFF. CDR3 DNA sequence: TGTGCCAGCTCACCGTTTGCGACTATCTCCTACAATGAGCAGTTCTTC.

The rearrangement uses TRBV3-1 (or the pseudogene TRBV3-2) and TRBJ1-6; 10 bases are a match to TRBD1. CDR3 length: 15 amino acids. Germline trimming cut 4 bases from V and 7 bases from J; bases unmatched to any gene: 4. From germline, CDR1 is LGHDT and CDR2 YNNKEL (reference sequence). The CDR3: CASSLAGQGNSPLHF. The CDR3 DNA is TGTGCCAGCAGCCTAGCGGGACAGGGGAATTCACCCCTCCACTTT.

V gene TRBV30 combines with J gene TRBJ1-1, with D unclear. Trimming left V 8 bases short and J 1 base short, with 8 bases between. This CDR3 comprises 11 residues. The V gene's germline CDR1 is GTSNPN and CDR2 SVGIG (reference sequence). The CDR3 bases are TGTGCCGGCACCCGGAACACTGAAGCTTTCTTT. Translating it yields CAGTRNTEAFF.

The rearrangement links TRBV11-2 to TRBJ2-3, with a tentative D call TRBD2 (6 bases). V dropped 5 bases and J dropped 0 bases, with 15 bases sitting between them. Germline assignment: CDR1 SGHAT and CDR2 FQNNGV. The CDR3 has 16 amino acids. CDR3 amino acids: CASSGPTAGSTDTQYF. The CDR3 region has the DNA TGTGCCAGCAGCGGGCCGACGGCGGGAAGCACAGATACGCAGTATTTT. The variable domain in full, with the rest retrieved from reference TRBV11-2 and TRBJ2-3, is EAGVAQSPRYKIIEKRQSVAFWCNPISGHATLYWYQQILGQGPKLLIQFQNNGVVDDSQLPKDRFSAERLKGVDSTLKIQPAKLEDSAVYLCASSGPTAGSTDTQYFGPGTRLTVL.

The CDR3 DNA reads as TGTGCCAGCTCAGTGGGACAGGGGGCCGGGCAGCCCCAGCATTTT. Protein: CASSVGQGAGQPQHF. The V call is TRBV18, the J call TRBJ1-5, with 12 nucleotides matching TRBD1. Germline CDR1 and CDR2: KGHSH and LQKENI. The J segment lost 7 bases and the V segment lost 5 bases, leaving 6 bases of the junction unmatched. This CDR3 region has 15 residues.

This chain uses TRBV18 with TRBJ2-1, with 9 positions matching TRBD1. Trimming removed 8 bases from V and 5 bases from J; junction bases left unmatched: 10. Per germline, CDR1 KGHSH and CDR2 LQKENI. CDR3 length: 15 residues. CDR3 amino acids: CASLAGTGRNNEQFF. The CDR3 nucleotides are TGTGCCAGCCTAGCCGGGACAGGGCGAAACAATGAGCAGTTCTTC.

The chain uses TRBV4-2 and TRBJ2-7; TRBD2 aligns across 10 bases. The CDR3 has 15 residues. The germline CDR1 and CDR2 sequences are LGHNA and YNFKEQ. V lost 3 bases, J lost 3 bases, and 5 bases stayed unmatched. The CDR3 loop is CASSHGLAENYEQYF. Written as DNA, the CDR3 is TGTGCCAGCAGCCACGGACTAGCGGAAAACTACGAGCAGTACTTC.

This clone was seen once. The chain has TRBV5-8 and TRBJ2-7, with D perhaps matching TRBD1 (6 bases). V shed 3 bases and J shed 6 bases, with 13 bases lying between them. The CDR3 totals 13 residues. The germline V gene has CDR1 SGHTS and CDR2 YDEGEE. CDR3 loop: CASSSGTNLEQYV. CDR3 in DNA: TGTGCCAGCAGCTCCGGGACAAATCTCGAGCAGTACGTC.

The J gene is TRBJ2-1, the V gene TRBV11-3, with 9 bases lining up with TRBD2. This CDR3 region has 20 residues. The germline gives CDR1 SGHNT, CDR2 YENEEA. V trimming: 2 bases; J trimming: 0 bases; junction bases outside the gene matches: 14. CDR3 DNA sequence: TGTGCCAGCAGCTTACTCCGGCCCGGGACTAGCAGGCACTCCTACAATGAGCAGTTCTTC. The encoded protein is CASSLLRPGTSRHSYNEQFF.

V usage is TRBV29-1 and J usage is TRBJ2-3; weak D call: TRBD2 (7 bases). The CDR3 sequence is 13 residues long. V was pared by 7 bases and J by 5 bases, with 16 bases between. CDR1 and CDR2 (germline): SQVTM, ANQGSEA. For the CDR3, the DNA is TGCAGCGGAGAGGGGGGGCAGGGAGATACGCAGTATTTT. This translates into CSGEGGQGDTQYF.

In its sample, this clone was seen once. This chain uses TRBV27 with TRBJ2-5, with a weak D call TRBD1 (6 bases). The CDR3 is 13 residues long. V gave up 3 bases and J gave up 2 bases, with 7 bases separating them. Per the germline V gene, CDR1 is MNHEY and CDR2 is SMNVEV (reference sequence). In DNA form, the CDR3 reads TGTGCCAGCAGTTTCAGGGGACAAGAGACCCAGTACTTC. It codes for CASSFRGQETQYF.

The chain combines TRBV11-3 with TRBJ1-2, with D perhaps matching TRBD1 (5 bases). Germline CDR1 is SGHNT and CDR2 is YENEEA. V was pared by 1 base and J by 8 bases, with 8 bases between. The CDR3 sequence is 12 residues long. The CDR3 here is CASSLVDIGYTF. In DNA form, the CDR3 reads TGTGCCAGCAGCTTAGTGGACATCGGCTACACCTTC.

The chain carries TRBV4-2 and TRBJ2-3; 12 bases align to TRBD2. Germline CDR1 is LGHNA and CDR2 is YNFKEQ. CDR3 length: 20 residues. V shed 0 bases and J 3 bases; nucleotides not matched to a gene: 13. The CDR3 DNA sequence: TGTGCCAGCAGCCAAGAGAGCCTAGCGGGAGGGCCTTGGGTTACAGATACGCAGTATTTT. This sequence encodes CASSQESLAGGPWVTDTQYF.